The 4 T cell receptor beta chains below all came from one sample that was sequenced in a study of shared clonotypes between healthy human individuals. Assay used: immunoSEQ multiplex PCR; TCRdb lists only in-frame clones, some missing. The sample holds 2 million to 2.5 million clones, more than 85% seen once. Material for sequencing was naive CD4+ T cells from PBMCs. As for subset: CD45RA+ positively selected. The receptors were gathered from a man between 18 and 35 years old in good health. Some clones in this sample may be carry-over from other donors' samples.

The CDR3 region is CASSLGRMNTEAFF. In nucleotides, the CDR3 is TGTGCCAGCAGTTTGGGACGGATGAACACTGAAGCTTTCTTT. This chain links TRBV28 with TRBJ1-1; perhaps TRBD1 as D (5 bases). Germline lookup yields CDR1 MDHEN and CDR2 SYDVKM. The V end lost 3 bases, the J end lost 0 bases, and 8 bases lay between the germline ends. The CDR3 is made up of 14 amino acids.

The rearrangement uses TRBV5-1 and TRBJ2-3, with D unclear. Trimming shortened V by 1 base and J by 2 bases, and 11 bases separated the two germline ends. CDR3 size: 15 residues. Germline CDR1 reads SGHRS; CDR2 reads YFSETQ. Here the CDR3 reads CASSLPLSLTDTQYF. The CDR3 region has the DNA TGCGCCAGCAGCTTGCCCCTAAGCCTCACAGATACGCAGTATTTT. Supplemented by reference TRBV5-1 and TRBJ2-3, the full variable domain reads KAGVTQTPRYLIKTRGQQVTLSCSPISGHRSVSWYQQTPGQGLQFLFEYFSETQRNKGNFPGRFSGRQFSNSRSEMNVSTLELGDSALYLCASSLPLSLTDTQYFGPGTRLTVL.

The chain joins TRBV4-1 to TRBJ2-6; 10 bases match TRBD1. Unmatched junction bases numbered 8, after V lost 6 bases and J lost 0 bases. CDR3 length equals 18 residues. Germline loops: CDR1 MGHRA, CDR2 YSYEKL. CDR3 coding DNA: TGCGCCAGCAGTATCCCGGGACAGGGGATCTCTGGGGCCAACGTCCTGACTTTC. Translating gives CASSIPGQGISGANVLTF.

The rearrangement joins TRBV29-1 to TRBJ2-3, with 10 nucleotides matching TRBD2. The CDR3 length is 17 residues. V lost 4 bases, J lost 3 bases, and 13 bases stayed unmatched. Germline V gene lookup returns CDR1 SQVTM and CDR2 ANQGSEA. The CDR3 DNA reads TGCAGCGTTGGCCGGGGGGCTAGCGGGGGACCAACAGATACGCAGTATTTT. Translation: CSVGRGASGGPTDTQYF.